These T cell receptor beta chains were read from a single sample in a study of identical twins. TCRdb re-called the 5' RACE reads through MiXCR, storing one row per CDR3 protein. Altogether 250,000 to 300,000 distinct CDR3 sequences are present, roughly 9% being singletons, with the ten largest covering roughly 7%. The same sample was also studied in work on yellow fever vaccine responses in identical twins.

Material for sequencing was CD8+ T cells sorted from blood. The receptors stem from a young woman in good health. Both conserved end residues are part of each CDR3. D genes are given only for firm matches. Only some rows state a clone size, as once, few, many or a class for expanded clones.

DNA | CDR3 | size | J | V | D
TGTGCCAGCAGTTCCCGGAACACCGGGGAGCTGTTTTTT | CASSSRNTGELFF | many | TRBJ2-2 | TRBV28 | -
TGTGCCAGCAGTTTCGATGGGGGATTCGAGCAGTACTTC | CASSFDGGFEQYF | few | TRBJ2-7 | TRBV27 | -
TGCGCCAGCAGCCAAGTGGGGGGACTAGGGCAAGAGACCCAGTACTTC | CASSQVGGLGQETQYF | few | TRBJ2-5 | TRBV4-1 | TRBD2
TGTGCCTGGAGCATGGGAGAGATAAACACCGGGGAGCTGTTTTTT | CAWSMGEINTGELFF | few | TRBJ2-2 | TRBV30 | -
TGCGCCAGCAGCCAAGATCGGGGGAATGCCGCCTACGAGCAGTACTTC | CASSQDRGNAAYEQYF | many | TRBJ2-7 | TRBV4-3 | -
TGCGCCAGCAGCTTGAGACCTTATGAAGGCTACACCTTC | CASSLRPYEGYTF | many | TRBJ1-2 | TRBV5-1 | -
TGTGCCAGTTCTCCAAGTCAACCTAATGAAAAACTGTTTTTT | CASSPSQPNEKLFF | few | TRBJ1-4 | TRBV6-1 | -
TGTGCCATCACAGGCTCTGGGGCCAACGTCCTGACTTTC | CAITGSGANVLTF | many | TRBJ2-6 | TRBV10-3 | -
TGTGCCAGCAGCGCCAGCAATCAGCCCCAGCATTTT | CASSASNQPQHF | - | TRBJ1-5 | TRBV7-9 | -
TGTGCCAGTACCAACACGGGTACAAAACAAGAGACCCAGTACTTC | CASTNTGTKQETQYF | - | TRBJ2-5 | TRBV19 | -
TGTGCCAGCAGTACCCCTCAGGGGGGAAACACTGAAGCTTTCTTT | CASSTPQGGNTEAFF | few | TRBJ1-1 | TRBV27 | TRBD1
TGTGCCAGCAGCCAAGATAGGGGGACAGGAGGCTCTGAAGCTTTCTTT | CASSQDRGTGGSEAFF | few | TRBJ1-1 | TRBV4-2 | TRBD1
TGTGCCAGCAGTTCGCCGCTGGACACGGCCTACGAGCAGTACTTC | CASSSPLDTAYEQYF | few | TRBJ2-7 | TRBV28 | -
TGTGCCAGCAGCCCAGAGGGGGATACGCAGTATTTT | CASSPEGDTQYF | many | TRBJ2-3 | TRBV9 | -
TGCGCCAGCAGCCTTAGGATGGGACTTGCCGGCGAGACCCAGTACTTC | CASSLRMGLAGETQYF | - | TRBJ2-5 | TRBV5-1 | -
TGCGCCAGCAGCCCTCGACAGGTGGGGTGGCCGGGGGTATATGAGCAGTTCTTC | CASSPRQVGWPGVYEQFF | few | TRBJ2-1 | TRBV4-3 | -
TGCAGTGCTAGTACTAGCGTCCCGGGACAGGGGTACGATGAGCAGTTCTTC | CSASTSVPGQGYDEQFF | - | TRBJ2-1 | TRBV20-1 | TRBD1
TGTGCCAGCCGAGGCGCCGGGAGGGGAACTATTATCTACGAGCAGTACTTC | CASRGAGRGTIIYEQYF | many | TRBJ2-7 | TRBV12-3/TRBV12-4 | TRBD2
TGTGCCAGCAGCTTAGCGCATCCCAGTGATTCCTACGAGCAGTACTTC | CASSLAHPSDSYEQYF | many | TRBJ2-7 | TRBV7-9 | -
TGTGCCAGCAGCTTACCGGACAGGGCTATCACCGGGGAGCTGTTTTTT | CASSLPDRAITGELFF | many | TRBJ2-2 | TRBV7-9 | TRBD1
TGTGCCAGCAGCTATGGGACACGTAGTCAGCCCCAGCATTTT | CASSYGTRSQPQHF | few | TRBJ1-5 | TRBV5-6 | -
TGCGCCAGCAGCCCTCCGACAGGGATGGCCACTGAAGCTTTCTTT | CASSPPTGMATEAFF | many | TRBJ1-1 | TRBV5-1 | TRBD1
TGCAGTGCACCAACCGGGACAGGTTTCGAGCAGTACTTC | CSAPTGTGFEQYF | few | TRBJ2-7 | TRBV20-1 | TRBD1
TGTGCCAGCAGCTCGGGCAGCAAAAACTACGAGCAGTACTTC | CASSSGSKNYEQYF | few | TRBJ2-7 | TRBV7-9 | -
TGTGCCAGCATCCGCGGGATTGCCTACGAGCAGTACTTC | CASIRGIAYEQYF | many | TRBJ2-7 | TRBV6-2/TRBV6-3 | -
TGTGCCAGCAGCAAAGGGGGTCTGGAGGGACTCTCTGGGGCCAACGTCCTGACTTTC | CASSKGGLEGLSGANVLTF | few | TRBJ2-6 | TRBV21-1 | -